The 8 T cell receptor beta chains presented below share a single source sample, sequenced in a study of cytomegalovirus exposure and HLA in healthy donors. 60 Vbeta and 13 Jbeta primers were used in PCR. Only in-frame clones appear in the TCRdb table, and some are missing; sequencing was by immunoSEQ multiplex PCR. The profile covers 95,000 to 110,000 clones, with 65% to 80% appearing a single time and 4% to 5% taken by the ten largest. The sequenced material came from PBMCs. These receptors were taken from a male donor in good health and CMV-seronegative.

This clone was counted between two and nine times. The same CDR3 is also encoded by other DNA sequences in this sample. The chain couples TRBV30 to TRBJ2-5, with D hard to call. The CDR3 runs 11 residues. V was cut by 0 bases and J by 5 bases, with 4 bases left in between. Looked up from germline, CDR1 is GTSNPN and CDR2 is SVGIG (reference sequence). The CDR3 region is CAWSVSETQYF. The CDR3 DNA sequence: TGTGCCTGGAGTGTATCGGAGACCCAGTACTTC.

The chain couples TRBV4-1 to TRBJ1-3, with 10 positions matching TRBD1. Germline-derived CDR1 and CDR2 are MGHRA and YSYEKL. Trimming took 1 base from V and 3 from J; bases not matched to a gene: 3. The CDR3 sequence is 16 residues long. The CDR3 DNA reads as TGCGCCAGCAGCCAAGGGGGACAGGGGCATGGAAACACCATATATTTT. It is translated as CASSQGGQGHGNTIYF.

CDR3 sequence (DNA): TGTGCCAGTAGTGTGGGACAGGGGCCCTCCTTCTCCTACGAGCAGTACTTC. Translated, it gives CASSVGQGPSFSYEQYF. The rearrangement joins TRBV19 to TRBJ2-7; 10 bases agree with TRBD1. The V gene's germline CDR1 is LNHDA and CDR2 SQIVND (reference sequence). CDR3 length: 17 residues. With 5 bases clipped from V and 0 bases from J, the junction kept 10 bases outside the gene matches.

The chain combines TRBV7-9 with TRBJ2-5, with TRBD1 matching 7 bases. V trimming: 4 bases; J trimming: 3 bases; junction bases outside the gene matches: 5. CDR3 length: 14 amino acids. The germline V gene has CDR1 SEHNR and CDR2 FQNEAQ (reference sequence). As DNA, the CDR3 is TGTGCCAGCAGCTCACCGGGACAGAAAGAGACCCAGTACTTC. This gives the protein CASSSPGQKETQYF.

The chain combines TRBV6-5 with TRBJ2-1; a weak D match, TRBD1 (5 bases). Trimming took off 0 bases at V and 4 bases at J, with 7 bases between the two ends. Germline CDR1 and CDR2: MNHEY and SVGAGI. The CDR3 loop spans 14 amino acids. CDR3 amino acids: CASSYSTGYNEQFF. The CDR3 region has the DNA TGTGCCAGCAGTTACTCAACAGGTTACAATGAGCAGTTCTTC.

This clone was seen only a few times. This chain uses TRBV13 with TRBJ2-2, with 8 bases lining up with TRBD2. Germline V CDR1 and CDR2: PRHDT, FYEKMQ (reference sequence). With 2 bases clipped from V and 5 bases from J, the junction kept 10 bases outside the gene matches. The CDR3 totals 17 residues. The CDR3 DNA reads as TGTGCCAGCAGCTTAAAACCAGCGGGAGCAGGGACCGGGGAGCTGTTTTTT. Translating it yields CASSLKPAGAGTGELFF.

The genes are TRBV6-1 and TRBJ2-7; D may be TRBD1 (6 bases). Trimming removed 10 bases from V and 3 bases from J, with 16 bases in between. There are 13 residues in the CDR3. Germline CDR1 reads MNHNS; CDR2 reads SASEGT. The CDR3 is CATTDRNNYEQYF. Here the CDR3 DNA reads TGTGCCACGACGGACAGAAACAACTACGAGCAGTACTTC.

The chain uses TRBV10-2 and TRBJ2-4, with a possible D match to TRBD2 (6 bases). The CDR3 spans 13 residues. V was pared by 9 bases and J by 0 bases, with 9 bases between. CDR1 WSHSY and CDR2 SAAADI come from the germline V gene. CDR3 bases: TGCGCCAGTGGAGCGGGAGCCAAAAACATTCAGTACTTC. Its translation is CASGAGAKNIQYF.